Included here is one T cell receptor beta chain sequence, with context. What it recognizes is unknown. The CDR3 covers 14 residues. Germline V gives CDR1 MNHEY, CDR2 SMNVEV (reference sequence). V dropped 5 bases and J dropped 3 bases, with 14 bases sitting between them. This specimen belongs to a study of blood T cells in healthy people across ages. Alongside a J-beta primer mix, a sample-barcoded 5' primer served in a second PCR lasting about 7 to 11 cycles. TCRdb used MiXCR to reprocess the 5' RACE reads, holding one entry per CDR3 protein. The sample has 750,000 to 950,000 distinct CDR3 sequences, almost 30% seen once; the top ten hold approximately 10%. Healthy Caucasian individuals from Russia aged about 6 to 95 served as donors. Study-wide findings and caveats: Diversity figures based on one million T cells were deemed too low. Both naive CD4+ cell counts and diversity were greater in long-lived donors than in aged donors.

Another study also made use of these data, one on T cells of mothers and their children.

The chain recombines TRBV27 with TRBJ2-7; a possible D gene is TRBD2 (6 bases). This TCR derives from a woman in her 40s in good health. Sequencing was performed on blood. CDR3 DNA: TGTGCCAGCAGTCCCCGCGGGACTCACTACGAGCAGTACTTC. It yields the protein CASSPRGTHYEQYF.